The following is a TCR beta chain sequence with its context. Its antigen is unknown. The data stem from a study of T cells in localized non-small cell lung cancer. Deletions cut 3 bases from V and 6 bases from J, with 11 bases between. The CDR3 totals 14 residues. The V gene's germline CDR1 is MGHDK and CDR2 SYGVNS. General study points: As only one tumor region underwent sequencing, heterogeneity remains possible.

Sequencing was performed with immunoSEQ multiplex PCR; in TCRdb, only in-frame clones are kept and a portion is missing. The repertoire holds about 59,000 clones, with roughly 90% as singletons. This TCR was recovered from a woman aged 35-70 years with stage I lung adenocarcinoma. The V and J genes are TRBV25-1 and TRBJ2-2; no reliable D call. The sample here was peripheral blood, taken before any cancer treatment. The CDR3 sequence: CASSESAYPGELFF. CDR3 nucleotides: TGTGCCAGCAGTGAGTCGGCATATCCCGGGGAGCTGTTTTTT.